This TCR beta chain was observed in a study of STAT3 mutations in large granular lymphocyte leukemia. The CDR3 length is 17 residues. The germline gives CDR1 SEHNR, CDR2 FQNEAQ (reference sequence). Trimming cost V 5 bases and J 0 bases, with 17 bases left between them. TCRdb's table, derived via immunoSEQ multiplex PCR, lists solely in-frame clones and lacks some. The sample shows tens of thousands of clones, approximately 94% of them seen only once. Whole-study results and caveats: Every T-LGLL patient had at least one immunodominant TCRbeta clonotype.

As regards this clone: Antigen: not known.

Specimen: peripheral blood mononuclear cells. The chain carries TRBV7-9 and TRBJ2-1; D possibly matches TRBD1 or TRBD2 (7 bases each). This TCR was sampled from a man in his forties or fifties with T-cell large granular lymphocyte leukemia. Some clones in this sample may be carry-over from other donors' samples. The CDR3 nucleotides read TGTGCCAGCAGCGGGGAGGGACAGAGTTACTCCTACAATGAGCAGTTCTTC. It is translated as CASSGEGQSYSYNEQFF.